These T cell receptor beta chains were read from a single sample in a study of blood T cell repertoires in COVID-19. The method was immunoSEQ multiplex PCR; TCRdb's version includes in-frame clones alone and lacks a portion of them. This sample has roughly 300,000 clones, with over 75% found just once. The specimen was PBMCs or T cells enriched from blood (not recorded which). Source of these receptors: a woman in her 30s who had recovered from COVID-19. The CDR3 runs from the conserved cysteine through the conserved F or W. The D gene is left open where the match is weak. For some rows the clone size is stated as once, few or many, or as a class when expanded; others skip it.

v_call	clone_size	d_call	j_call	cdr3_aa	cdr3_nt
TRBV6-2/TRBV6-3	NA	TRBD2	TRBJ2-1	CASSSPLAGVGNEQFF	TGTGCCAGCAGCTCACCTCTAGCGGGAGTGGGTAATGAGCAGTTCTTC
TRBV19	NA	NA	TRBJ2-1	CASSPPISSYNEQFF	TGTGCCAGTAGTCCTCCTATTAGCTCCTACAATGAGCAGTTCTTC
TRBV4-3	NA	TRBD1	TRBJ1-2	CASSQERDRAYGYTF	TGCGCCAGCAGCCAAGAACGGGACAGGGCCTATGGCTACACCTTC
TRBV7-9	NA	TRBD2	TRBJ2-5	CASSPQLGQGGGQETQYF	TGTGCCAGCAGCCCCCAGTTGGGCCAGGGCGGGGGCCAAGAGACCCAGTACTTC
TRBV7-2	few	NA	TRBJ1-2	CASSLARGSYGYTF	TGTGCCAGCAGCTTAGCGAGGGGGTCGTATGGCTACACCTTC
TRBV28	NA	NA	TRBJ1-2	CASSNRVDYGYTF	TGTGCCAGCAGTAACAGGGTGGACTATGGCTACACCTTC
TRBV9	NA	NA	TRBJ2-3	CASSVVAQGPDTQYF	TGTGCCAGCAGCGTAGTGGCCCAGGGCCCAGATACGCAGTATTTT
TRBV28	NA	NA	TRBJ1-2	CASSRPGRGGYTF	TGTGCCAGCAGCCGACCAGGCAGGGGCGGCTACACCTTC
TRBV10-1	NA	TRBD1	TRBJ2-5	CASSDSGQGQETQYF	TGCGCCAGCAGCGACTCGGGACAGGGACAAGAGACCCAGTACTTC
TRBV2	NA	NA	TRBJ2-1	CASSADSLPRDEQFF	TGTGCCAGCAGTGCGGACAGCCTCCCGAGGGATGAGCAGTTCTTC
TRBV7-2	NA	TRBD2	TRBJ2-7	CASRTSGSFYEQYF	TGTGCCAGCAGGACAAGCGGGAGTTTTTACGAGCAGTACTTC
TRBV2	NA	TRBD1	TRBJ2-1	CASNWGQGERNEQFF	TGTGCCAGCAACTGGGGACAGGGGGAACGCAATGAGCAGTTCTTC
TRBV29-1	NA	TRBD1	TRBJ2-7	CSVDGTGTYEQYF	TGCAGCGTTGACGGGACAGGAACCTACGAGCAGTACTTC
TRBV7-3	NA	TRBD2	TRBJ2-2	CASSLYGLAGVGTGELFF	TGTGCCAGCAGCTTATATGGACTAGCGGGAGTTGGCACCGGGGAGCTGTTTTTT
TRBV27	NA	NA	TRBJ2-3	CASSPFGGSTDTQYF	TGTGCCAGCAGCCCATTTGGCGGCTCCACAGATACGCAGTATTTT
TRBV6-4	NA	TRBD2	TRBJ2-3	CASSDTSGNTQYF	TGTGCCAGCAGTGATACTAGCGGGAATACGCAGTATTTT
TRBV7-9	once	TRBD2	TRBJ2-7	CASSLARTSVSYEQYF	TGTGCCAGCAGCTTAGCCAGGACTAGCGTTTCCTACGAGCAGTACTTC